This is a list of T cell receptor beta chains from one sample in a study of blood T cell repertoires in COVID-19. TCRdb keeps only in-frame clones here, not all; method: immunoSEQ multiplex PCR. The sample records approximately 200,000 clones, about 86% being singletons. The material sequenced was peripheral blood. All receptors come from a man between 60 and 70 years old who had recovered from COVID-19. CDR3s include the opening cysteine and the closing phenylalanine or tryptophan. A D gene is named only where the DNA matches it firmly. Rows give clone size only sometimes, using once, few, many, or a class for an expanded clone.

v_gene: TRBV11-2; d_gene: TRBD1; j_gene: TRBJ2-5; abundance: NA; CDR3nt: TGTGCCAGCAGCTTGAGGACAGGGGGAAATCAAGAGACCCAGTACTTC; CDR3aa: CASSLRTGGNQETQYF
v_gene: TRBV6-2/TRBV6-3; d_gene: NA; j_gene: TRBJ1-5; abundance: NA; CDR3nt: TGTGCCAGCAGTTATGGACAGTTTGGGGAAAATCAGCCCCAGCATTTT; CDR3aa: CASSYGQFGENQPQHF
v_gene: TRBV7-2; d_gene: TRBD2; j_gene: TRBJ2-3; abundance: NA; CDR3nt: TGTGCCAGCAGCCTCGATTTAGCGGGGGGCCGAGATACGCAGTATTTT; CDR3aa: CASSLDLAGGRDTQYF
v_gene: TRBV9; d_gene: TRBD2; j_gene: TRBJ2-5; abundance: NA; CDR3nt: TGTGCCAGCTCTCCTAGCGGGGGAACTGGGACCCAGTACTTC; CDR3aa: CASSPSGGTGTQYF
v_gene: TRBV6-2/TRBV6-3; d_gene: NA; j_gene: TRBJ2-3; abundance: NA; CDR3nt: TGTGCCAGCAGTTACTCTGGCGGCGCCACAGATACGCAGTATTTT; CDR3aa: CASSYSGGATDTQYF
v_gene: TRBV7-9; d_gene: NA; j_gene: TRBJ1-2; abundance: once; CDR3nt: TGTGCCAGCAGCCCGGGGACTTATGGCTACACCTTC; CDR3aa: CASSPGTYGYTF
v_gene: TRBV2; d_gene: TRBD2; j_gene: TRBJ2-1; abundance: NA; CDR3nt: TGTGCCAGCAGTGAAACGGGGGGACCTTACAATGAGCAGTTCTTC; CDR3aa: CASSETGGPYNEQFF
v_gene: TRBV18; d_gene: TRBD1; j_gene: TRBJ1-5; abundance: NA; CDR3nt: TGTGCCAGCTCACCCCTCGGACAGGCCTCTCAGCCCCAGCATTTT; CDR3aa: CASSPLGQASQPQHF
v_gene: TRBV5-1; d_gene: NA; j_gene: TRBJ2-5; abundance: NA; CDR3nt: TGCGCCAGCAGCTCAAATCAAGAGACCCAGTACTTC; CDR3aa: CASSSNQETQYF
v_gene: TRBV10-2; d_gene: NA; j_gene: TRBJ1-4; abundance: NA; CDR3nt: TGCGCCAGCAGTGCGCCCGGAAAACTGTTTTTT; CDR3aa: CASSAPGKLFF
v_gene: TRBV30; d_gene: NA; j_gene: TRBJ1-1; abundance: NA; CDR3nt: TGTGCCTGGAGACCCGGACAGCGAGAAGCTTTCTTT; CDR3aa: CAWRPGQREAFF
v_gene: TRBV5-1; d_gene: TRBD1; j_gene: TRBJ1-1; abundance: NA; CDR3nt: TGCGCCAGCAGCTCAGGGACAGGGGGAACTGAAGCTTTCTTT; CDR3aa: CASSSGTGGTEAFF
v_gene: TRBV30; d_gene: NA; j_gene: TRBJ2-5; abundance: NA; CDR3nt: TGTGCCTCCGGGACTCGACAAGAGACCCAGTACTTC; CDR3aa: CASGTRQETQYF
v_gene: TRBV5-1; d_gene: NA; j_gene: TRBJ1-5; abundance: few; CDR3nt: TGCGCCAGCAGCTTGGATCTGGCTAGCAATCAGCCCCAGCATTTT; CDR3aa: CASSLDLASNQPQHF
v_gene: TRBV7-9; d_gene: NA; j_gene: TRBJ2-5; abundance: NA; CDR3nt: TGTGCCAGCGGTCTTAGCGGCCAAGAGACCCAGTACTTC; CDR3aa: CASGLSGQETQYF
v_gene: TRBV5-1; d_gene: NA; j_gene: TRBJ1-4; abundance: NA; CDR3nt: TGCGCCAGCAGCCCGGCGGGTGAAAAACTGTTTTTT; CDR3aa: CASSPAGEKLFF
v_gene: TRBV7-3; d_gene: NA; j_gene: TRBJ1-4; abundance: NA; CDR3nt: TGTGCCAGCAGCTTATGCAGGGAATCGGCAACTAATGAAAAACTGTTTTTT; CDR3aa: CASSLCRESATNEKLFF
v_gene: TRBV27; d_gene: TRBD1; j_gene: TRBJ1-2; abundance: NA; CDR3nt: TGTGCCAGCAAGGGGGCCGGGTCCAACTATGGCTACACCTTC; CDR3aa: CASKGAGSNYGYTF
v_gene: TRBV24-1; d_gene: TRBD2; j_gene: TRBJ2-1; abundance: NA; CDR3nt: TGTGCCACCAGGACTAGCGGATCTCGCAATGAGCAGTTCTTC; CDR3aa: CATRTSGSRNEQFF
v_gene: TRBV6-6; d_gene: TRBD2; j_gene: TRBJ2-5; abundance: NA; CDR3nt: TGTGCCAGCAGACTAGCGGGGCAAGAGACCCAGTACTTC; CDR3aa: CASRLAGQETQYF
v_gene: TRBV18; d_gene: NA; j_gene: TRBJ2-7; abundance: NA; CDR3nt: TGTGCCAGCGCCTCCGGGACATTCAACGAGCAGTACTTC; CDR3aa: CASASGTFNEQYF
v_gene: TRBV7-2; d_gene: NA; j_gene: TRBJ1-4; abundance: NA; CDR3nt: TGTGCCAGCAGCCCGGGGGGAGGGAGGGGGAGTGAAAAACTGTTTTTT; CDR3aa: CASSPGGGRGSEKLFF
v_gene: TRBV10-3; d_gene: NA; j_gene: TRBJ2-6; abundance: few; CDR3nt: TGTGCCATCCCGGCAGGGGCGAGCTCTGGGGCCAACGTCCTGACTTTC; CDR3aa: CAIPAGASSGANVLTF
v_gene: TRBV11-2; d_gene: NA; j_gene: TRBJ1-6; abundance: few; CDR3nt: TGTGCCAGCAGCCCCGACGCCCGGGACATCTATAATTCACCCCTCCACTTT; CDR3aa: CASSPDARDIYNSPLHF
v_gene: TRBV6-1; d_gene: NA; j_gene: TRBJ2-1; abundance: NA; CDR3nt: TGTGCCAGCAGCCCCAGTCACAATGAGCAGTTCTTC; CDR3aa: CASSPSHNEQFF
v_gene: TRBV29-1; d_gene: TRBD1; j_gene: TRBJ1-3; abundance: NA; CDR3nt: TGCAGCGTTGTCCGGGACAGGGAAAACACCATATATTTT; CDR3aa: CSVVRDRENTIYF
v_gene: TRBV5-1; d_gene: TRBD1; j_gene: TRBJ1-2; abundance: NA; CDR3nt: TGCGCCAGCAGCCTCAGCCCCGGGACAGGGGCTTCTAACTATGGCTACACCTTC; CDR3aa: CASSLSPGTGASNYGYTF
v_gene: TRBV9; d_gene: TRBD2; j_gene: TRBJ2-5; abundance: NA; CDR3nt: TGTGCCAGCAGCACTTCTAGCGGGATGATGGAGACCCAGTACTTC; CDR3aa: CASSTSSGMMETQYF
v_gene: TRBV10-3; d_gene: TRBD1; j_gene: TRBJ1-1; abundance: NA; CDR3nt: TGTGCCATCAGGCCGGGACAGGGGCGAAATTTTAACTCTGAAGCTTTCTTT; CDR3aa: CAIRPGQGRNFNSEAFF
v_gene: TRBV7-9; d_gene: NA; j_gene: TRBJ2-5; abundance: NA; CDR3nt: TGTGCCAGCAGCCCCTACGGACTGGAAGAGACCCAGTACTTC; CDR3aa: CASSPYGLEETQYF
v_gene: TRBV6-4; d_gene: NA; j_gene: TRBJ2-1; abundance: NA; CDR3nt: TGTGCCAGCAGTGACTTCGCAGGGTGGGGTGAGCAGTTCTTC; CDR3aa: CASSDFAGWGEQFF
v_gene: TRBV30; d_gene: TRBD2; j_gene: TRBJ2-1; abundance: NA; CDR3nt: TGTGCCTGGACCCCTCTCCGGGCTAGCGGGGGGCCTAGGAAGTTCTTC; CDR3aa: CAWTPLRASGGPRKFF
v_gene: TRBV6-6; d_gene: TRBD2; j_gene: TRBJ2-1; abundance: NA; CDR3nt: TGTGCCAGCAGGCGGGAGGGCCTATACAATGAGCAGTTCTTC; CDR3aa: CASRREGLYNEQFF
v_gene: TRBV18; d_gene: TRBD2; j_gene: TRBJ2-7; abundance: NA; CDR3nt: TGTGCCAGCTCACCCTTGACGCTAGCGGGAGTCGCTTCCTACGAGCAGTACTTC; CDR3aa: CASSPLTLAGVASYEQYF
v_gene: TRBV18; d_gene: NA; j_gene: TRBJ2-7; abundance: once; CDR3nt: TGTGCCAGCTCACCGGAACAGGCTTACGAGCAGTACTTC; CDR3aa: CASSPEQAYEQYF
v_gene: TRBV11-3; d_gene: NA; j_gene: TRBJ2-7; abundance: NA; CDR3nt: TGTGCCAGCAGCATGGGGGGACCCTCCTACGAGCAGTACTTC; CDR3aa: CASSMGGPSYEQYF
v_gene: TRBV2; d_gene: NA; j_gene: TRBJ1-6; abundance: NA; CDR3nt: TGTGCCAGCAGTGCCCCAGGTGTGGGTGGTTCACCCCTCCACTTT; CDR3aa: CASSAPGVGGSPLHF
v_gene: TRBV19; d_gene: NA; j_gene: TRBJ1-5; abundance: NA; CDR3nt: TGTGCCAGTAGTATAGCGGGGGGCTGGCAGCCCCAGCATTTT; CDR3aa: CASSIAGGWQPQHF
v_gene: TRBV6-5; d_gene: NA; j_gene: TRBJ1-3; abundance: NA; CDR3nt: TGTGCCAGCAGTTACGGGGTAGGGGCTGGAAACACCATATATTTT; CDR3aa: CASSYGVGAGNTIYF
v_gene: TRBV7-7; d_gene: NA; j_gene: TRBJ2-5; abundance: NA; CDR3nt: TGTGCCAGCAGCTTAGGGACGGGGCAGGGGGAGACCCAGTACTTC; CDR3aa: CASSLGTGQGETQYF
v_gene: TRBV5-4; d_gene: TRBD2; j_gene: TRBJ2-4; abundance: NA; CDR3nt: TGTGCCAGCACCGGCGGGGGAGCCGGTGGGAGAAACATTCAGTACTTC; CDR3aa: CASTGGGAGGRNIQYF
v_gene: TRBV9; d_gene: NA; j_gene: TRBJ1-2; abundance: once; CDR3nt: TGTGCCAGCAGCGTAGGGGCAGGCTTTGGCTACACCTTC; CDR3aa: CASSVGAGFGYTF
v_gene: TRBV7-8; d_gene: NA; j_gene: TRBJ1-4; abundance: NA; CDR3nt: TGTGCCAGCAGCCCGGGGGGTTTGTTGGGAAATGAAAAACTGTTTTTT; CDR3aa: CASSPGGLLGNEKLFF
v_gene: TRBV4-3; d_gene: TRBD1; j_gene: TRBJ2-2; abundance: NA; CDR3nt: TGCGCCAGCAGCCAAGGGGGGGGACAGGGTCGCGCCGGGGAGCTGTTTTTT; CDR3aa: CASSQGGGQGRAGELFF
v_gene: TRBV5-1; d_gene: NA; j_gene: TRBJ2-4; abundance: NA; CDR3nt: TGCGCCAGCAGCTCCCAAGGAGAGTCGGCAAGAGCCAAAAACATTCAGTACTTC; CDR3aa: CASSSQGESARAKNIQYF
v_gene: TRBV18; d_gene: NA; j_gene: TRBJ2-3; abundance: NA; CDR3nt: TGTGCCAGCTCACCACGAGTGGAGTGGATTGGTACAGATACGCAGTATTTT; CDR3aa: CASSPRVEWIGTDTQYF
v_gene: TRBV6-1; d_gene: NA; j_gene: TRBJ1-2; abundance: once; CDR3nt: TGTGCCAGCAGTGAGGTCGCAGGATTTAACTATGGCTACACCTTC; CDR3aa: CASSEVAGFNYGYTF
v_gene: TRBV3-1/TRBV3-2; d_gene: TRBD1; j_gene: TRBJ2-7; abundance: NA; CDR3nt: TGTGCCAGCAGCCAGGGGACAGCCTACGAGCAGTACTTC; CDR3aa: CASSQGTAYEQYF
v_gene: TRBV12-3/TRBV12-4; d_gene: NA; j_gene: TRBJ2-2; abundance: NA; CDR3nt: TGTGCCAGCCGAGGGCATCTTACCGGGGAGCTGTTTTTT; CDR3aa: CASRGHLTGELFF
v_gene: TRBV3-1/TRBV3-2; d_gene: TRBD1; j_gene: TRBJ2-6; abundance: NA; CDR3nt: TGTGCCAGCAGCCGTGGGGACAGCAGCTCTGGGGCCAACGTCCTGACTTTC; CDR3aa: CASSRGDSSSGANVLTF
v_gene: TRBV19; d_gene: NA; j_gene: TRBJ1-2; abundance: few; CDR3nt: TGTGCCAGTAGCCCCCTAGGGGGGGCGCCTACTTCTAACTATGGCTACACCTTC; CDR3aa: CASSPLGGAPTSNYGYTF
v_gene: TRBV9; d_gene: TRBD1; j_gene: TRBJ1-4; abundance: NA; CDR3nt: TGTGCCAGCAGCGTAGATGCGACAGGGAATGAAAAACTGTTTTTT; CDR3aa: CASSVDATGNEKLFF
v_gene: TRBV21-1; d_gene: NA; j_gene: TRBJ2-7; abundance: NA; CDR3nt: TGTGCCAGCAGCAAAGAGGGAGAATTGGTAGCGGGGGAAGGCGAGCAGTACTTC; CDR3aa: CASSKEGELVAGEGEQYF
v_gene: TRBV5-1; d_gene: TRBD2; j_gene: TRBJ2-3; abundance: NA; CDR3nt: TGCGCCAGCAGCTTGGAAGGGACTAGCGGGGGGACAGCCACAGATACGCAGTATTTT; CDR3aa: CASSLEGTSGGTATDTQYF
v_gene: TRBV6-5; d_gene: TRBD1; j_gene: TRBJ1-2; abundance: few; CDR3nt: TGTGCCAGCAACGACAGGGCCCTTCACTATGGCTACACCTTC; CDR3aa: CASNDRALHYGYTF
v_gene: TRBV6-6; d_gene: TRBD1; j_gene: TRBJ2-5; abundance: NA; CDR3nt: TGTGCCAGCAGACTTACAGGGGAAGAGACCCAGTACTTC; CDR3aa: CASRLTGEETQYF
v_gene: TRBV15; d_gene: NA; j_gene: TRBJ1-1; abundance: NA; CDR3nt: TGTGCCACCAGCAGAGACCAGAACACTGAAGCTTTCTTT; CDR3aa: CATSRDQNTEAFF